This T cell receptor beta chain was identified in a study of cytomegalovirus exposure and HLA in healthy donors. In the PCR, 60 Vbeta and 13 Jbeta primers were used. Assay used: immunoSEQ multiplex PCR; TCRdb lists only in-frame clones, some missing. In all, the sample yields over 30,000 clones. Germline CDR1 reads GTSNPN; CDR2 reads SVGIG (reference sequence). The V end was cut by 2 bases, the J end by 1 base, with 8 bases between. The CDR3 length is 13 residues. V usage is TRBV30 and J usage is TRBJ2-5; unclear D gene. The specimen was PBMCs. The sequence derives from a man aged 40-55 years in good health and CMV-seronegative. CDR3 DNA: TGTGCCTGGAGTAACACAGTCCAAGAGACCCAGTACTTC. Protein: CAWSNTVQETQYF.